Presented here are 13 T cell receptor beta chains from one specimen sequenced in a study of T cell repertoires in cytomegalovirus infection. TCRdb reprocessed the reads via MiXCR and lists one record per CDR3 protein. The sample holds approximately 1,000,000 distinct CDR3 sequences, roughly 30% seen once. Antigen specificity for these receptors is unknown. This sample comprised cultured CD8+ T cells from PBMCs, obtained from culture after CMV antigen stimulation. All receptors come from a human donor in good health (CMV status not recorded). Some clones in this sample may be carry-over from other donors' samples.

The CDR3 reads CASMGRTSTDTQYF. Written as DNA, the CDR3 is TGTGCCTCAATGGGACGGACTAGCACAGATACGCAGTATTTT. This rearrangement joins TRBV27 to TRBJ2-3; D might be TRBD1 or TRBD2, each matching 5 bases. V lost 11 bases and J lost 0, with 15 bases in between. This CDR3 region has 14 residues. The germline gives CDR1 MNHEY, CDR2 SMNVEV (reference sequence).

Concerning this clonotype itself: Since a much larger clone is just one base distant, this may be a read error. This chain connects TRBV6-2 or TRBV6-3 to TRBJ2-1; the match to TRBD2 covers 10 bases. Germline V CDR1 and CDR2: MNHEY, SVGEGT. The CDR3 spans 14 residues. CDR3 coding DNA: TGTGTCAGCAGTCCCAAGCGGGGGGGCAATGAGCAGTTCTTC. Translating it yields CVSSPKRGGNEQFF.

The sample holds many counts of this clonotype. The V and J genes are TRBV11-3 and TRBJ2-1; D may correspond to TRBD1 or TRBD2 (5 bases each). There are 13 residues in the CDR3. V was trimmed by 2 bases and J by 5 bases, leaving 7 bases between them. Germline V gene data show CDR1 as SGHNT and CDR2 as YENEEA. CDR3 DNA sequence: TGTGCCAGCAGCTTATGGGGGAACAATGAGCAGTTCTTC. The encoded protein is CASSLWGNNEQFF.

V and J are TRBV28 and TRBJ1-5, with TRBD1 matching 7 bases. Germline CDR1 and CDR2: MDHEN and SYDVKM. Unmatched junction bases numbered 4, after V lost 2 bases and J lost 9 bases. The CDR3 length is 13 residues. CDR3 sequence: CASSLAGGLPQHF. The CDR3 DNA reads TGTGCCAGCAGTTTAGCAGGGGGGCTGCCCCAGCATTTT.

This clonotype turned up a few times. V is TRBV12-3 or TRBV12-4 and J is TRBJ1-4; 8 nucleotides agree with TRBD1. With 2 bases clipped from V and 6 bases from J, the junction kept 8 bases outside the gene matches. This CDR3 region has 16 residues. In DNA, the CDR3 is TGTGCCAGCAGTTTAACTGGACAGGGTAGGGATGAAAAACTGTTTTTT. Translation gives CASSLTGQGRDEKLFF.

The chain has TRBV7-8 and TRBJ1-5; weak D call: TRBD1 (6 bases). In germline, CDR1 is SGHVS, CDR2 FQNEAQ. The V end lost 5 bases, the J end lost 7 bases, and 15 bases lay between the germline ends. The CDR3 runs to 14 residues. CDR3 loop: CASSVRSGGQPQHF. CDR3 bases: TGTGCCAGCAGCGTACGGAGCGGGGGCCAGCCCCAGCATTTT.

The genes are TRBV10-3 and TRBJ1-1, with D hard to call. The CDR3 sequence is 15 residues long. Germline V lookup: CDR1 ENHRY, CDR2 SYGVKD. The V and J ends lost 1 base and 3 bases respectively, with 12 bases between them. CDR3 DNA: TGTGCCATCAGTGAGTACGAGGGTCGGCACACTGAAGCTTTCTTT. As protein: CAISEYEGRHTEAFF.

A few counts support this clonotype. Here the CDR3 DNA reads TGTGCCACCAGTTTAGGTGCCGGGGAGCTGTTTTTT. It encodes CATSLGAGELFF. The V call is TRBV15, the J call TRBJ2-2; D unclear. This CDR3 is 12 amino acids long. V dropped 6 bases and J dropped 6 bases, with 8 bases sitting between them. Germline V lookup: CDR1 LNHNV, CDR2 YYDKDF (reference sequence).

The table lists this clonotype with many counts. The chain recombines TRBV6-2 or TRBV6-3 with TRBJ1-1; D gene ambiguous. Trimming removed 2 bases at V and 3 bases at J, with 4 bases between. CDR3 length equals 12 residues. Germline CDR1 is MNHEY and CDR2 is SVGEGT. The CDR3 protein is CASSYGYTEAFF. The CDR3 nucleotides are TGTGCCAGCAGTTACGGGTACACTGAAGCTTTCTTT.

This clonotype was observed at least ten times. The V gene is TRBV4-1, the J gene TRBJ2-1, with 13 positions matching TRBD2. Germline CDR1 reads MGHRA; CDR2 reads YSYEKL. V gave up 3 bases and J gave up 3 bases; unmatched junction bases: 2. This CDR3 region has 16 residues. CDR3 in DNA: TGCGCCAGCAGCCAGGGGACTAGCGGGGTCTACAATGAGCAGTTCTTC. Protein: CASSQGTSGVYNEQFF.

This clonotype was detected only once. V is TRBV6-5 and J is TRBJ1-2; a weak D match, TRBD1 (5 bases). Germline V lookup: CDR1 MNHEY, CDR2 SVGAGI. The length of the CDR3 is 14 residues. Trimming took 6 bases from V and 8 from J, leaving 19 bases between them. CDR3 coding DNA: TGTGCCAGCAGACAGGCCCGGGACCCCGTGGGCTACACCTTC. Translated, it gives CASRQARDPVGYTF.

This clonotype was picked up a small number of times. The gene calls are TRBV7-9 and TRBJ1-5, with D possibly TRBD1 on 6 matching bases. Trimming removed 10 bases at V and 4 bases at J, with 14 bases between. CDR1 SEHNR and CDR2 FQNEAQ come from the germline V gene (reference sequence). The CDR3 runs to 13 residues. The CDR3 sequence is CATRRGLNQPQHF. As DNA, the CDR3 is TGTGCCACCCGACGGGGGCTAAATCAGCCCCAGCATTTT.

A few counts support this clonotype. This chain connects TRBV7-6 to TRBJ2-1; D might be TRBD1 (10 bases). CDR1 and CDR2 (germline): SGHVS, FNYEAQ. The CDR3 runs to 22 residues. Trimming removed 5 bases from V and 4 bases from J, with 36 bases in between. CDR3 sequence reads: CASSPVPGQGLVAGALYNEQFF. The CDR3 DNA follows: TGTGCCAGCAGCCCCGTCCCGGGACAGGGGTTGGTAGCGGGGGCCCTTTACAATGAGCAGTTCTTC.